This is a list of T cell receptor beta chains from one sample in a study of blood T cell repertoires in COVID-19. TCRdb's table, derived via immunoSEQ multiplex PCR, lists solely in-frame clones and lacks some. The profile shows 200,000 to 300,000 clones, over 75% of them singletons. The specimen sequenced was PBMCs or T cells enriched from blood (not recorded which). The receptors derive from a man between 35 and 55 years old who had recovered from COVID-19. CDR3s include the opening cysteine and the closing phenylalanine or tryptophan. D genes are given only for firm matches. Clone sizes are given selectively: once, few, many, or a class where the clone is expanded.

cdr3_aa: CSAMTGRQYF
cdr3_nt: TGCAGTGCCATGACTGGGAGGCAGTACTTC
j_call: TRBJ2-7
v_call: TRBV20-1
d_call: -
clone_size: -

cdr3_aa: CASSFGASYGYTF
cdr3_nt: TGCGCCAGCAGCTTCGGAGCCTCCTATGGCTACACCTTC
j_call: TRBJ1-2
v_call: TRBV5-1
d_call: -
clone_size: -

cdr3_aa: CASSQGRDDNSPLHF
cdr3_nt: TGCGCCAGCAGCCAAGGCAGGGATGATAATTCACCCCTCCACTTT
j_call: TRBJ1-6
v_call: TRBV4-3
d_call: -
clone_size: -

cdr3_aa: CAIMRQGIPLNEQFF
cdr3_nt: TGTGCCATCATGAGACAGGGGATTCCTCTCAATGAGCAGTTCTTC
j_call: TRBJ2-1
v_call: TRBV10-3
d_call: TRBD1
clone_size: -

cdr3_aa: CASSQAPYNEQFF
cdr3_nt: TGTGCCAGCAGCCAAGCCCCGTACAATGAGCAGTTCTTC
j_call: TRBJ2-1
v_call: TRBV3-1/TRBV3-2
d_call: -
clone_size: once

cdr3_aa: CATSDMTGGAETQYF
cdr3_nt: TGTGCCACCAGTGATATGACAGGGGGCGCGGAGACCCAGTACTTC
j_call: TRBJ2-5
v_call: TRBV24-1
d_call: TRBD1
clone_size: -

cdr3_aa: CASSNSGGTSYNEQFF
cdr3_nt: TGTGCCAGTAGTAATAGCGGGGGGACCTCCTACAATGAGCAGTTCTTC
j_call: TRBJ2-1
v_call: TRBV19
d_call: TRBD2
clone_size: -

cdr3_aa: CASNPGGPTNEKLFF
cdr3_nt: TGCGCCAGCAACCCAGGGGGCCCAACTAATGAAAAACTGTTTTTT
j_call: TRBJ1-4
v_call: TRBV5-1
d_call: TRBD1
clone_size: -

cdr3_aa: CASRGQGASNEQFF
cdr3_nt: TGTGCCAGCAGGGGACAGGGGGCTAGCAATGAGCAGTTCTTC
j_call: TRBJ2-1
v_call: TRBV2
d_call: TRBD1
clone_size: -

cdr3_aa: CASSTGDSGNTIYF
cdr3_nt: TGTGCCAGCAGTACCGGGGACTCTGGAAACACCATATATTTT
j_call: TRBJ1-3
v_call: TRBV27
d_call: -
clone_size: -

cdr3_aa: CASSVPGVKGYTEAFF
cdr3_nt: TGTGCCAGCAGCGTTCCAGGGGTAAAAGGGTACACTGAAGCTTTCTTT
j_call: TRBJ1-1
v_call: TRBV9
d_call: -
clone_size: once

cdr3_aa: CASSLDRNTEAFF
cdr3_nt: TGTGCCAGCAGCTTGGACAGGAACACTGAAGCTTTCTTT
j_call: TRBJ1-1
v_call: TRBV11-3
d_call: -
clone_size: few

cdr3_aa: CASSFRGNTEAFF
cdr3_nt: TGCGCCAGCAGCTTCCGGGGGAACACTGAAGCTTTCTTT
j_call: TRBJ1-1
v_call: TRBV5-1
d_call: -
clone_size: -

cdr3_aa: CASSRSGTLRQYF
cdr3_nt: TGCGCCAGCAGCCGCTCCGGGACATTAAGGCAGTACTTC
j_call: TRBJ2-7
v_call: TRBV4-1
d_call: -
clone_size: -

cdr3_aa: CASSFVGGSGEQFF
cdr3_nt: TGTGCCAGCAGCTTCGTCGGGGGTAGCGGTGAGCAGTTCTTC
j_call: TRBJ2-1
v_call: TRBV11-1
d_call: -
clone_size: -

cdr3_aa: CASSQDGGSGQPQHF
cdr3_nt: TGTGCCAGCAGCCAAGATGGTGGCTCTGGTCAGCCCCAGCATTTT
j_call: TRBJ1-5
v_call: TRBV3-1/TRBV3-2
d_call: -
clone_size: -

cdr3_aa: CASSLATGGEEKLFF
cdr3_nt: TGCGCCAGCAGCTTGGCAACAGGGGGAGAAGAAAAACTGTTTTTT
j_call: TRBJ1-4
v_call: TRBV5-1
d_call: TRBD1
clone_size: -

cdr3_aa: CATSKRDSKTDTQYF
cdr3_nt: TGTGCCACCAGTAAAAGAGACTCAAAGACAGATACGCAGTATTTT
j_call: TRBJ2-3
v_call: TRBV24-1
d_call: -
clone_size: once

cdr3_aa: CASSIGQGRNEQFF
cdr3_nt: TGCGCCAGCAGCATAGGACAGGGCAGGAATGAGCAGTTCTTC
j_call: TRBJ2-1
v_call: TRBV5-1
d_call: TRBD1
clone_size: -

cdr3_aa: CASSFDRRPQYF
cdr3_nt: TGTGCCAGCAGCTTCGACAGGCGCCCCCAGTACTTC
j_call: TRBJ2-5
v_call: TRBV6-2/TRBV6-3
d_call: -
clone_size: -

cdr3_aa: CASSPLTGAYGYTF
cdr3_nt: TGTGCCAGCTCACCGTTGACAGGGGCCTATGGCTACACCTTC
j_call: TRBJ1-2
v_call: TRBV18
d_call: TRBD1
clone_size: -

cdr3_aa: CASRPRERTDTQYF
cdr3_nt: TGTGCCTCTCGGCCCCGGGAGAGAACAGATACGCAGTATTTT
j_call: TRBJ2-3
v_call: TRBV3-1/TRBV3-2
d_call: -
clone_size: -

cdr3_aa: CASSLSRGQPYNEQFF
cdr3_nt: TGTGCCAGCAGCTTATCGAGGGGACAGCCCTACAATGAGCAGTTCTTC
j_call: TRBJ2-1
v_call: TRBV7-9
d_call: TRBD1
clone_size: -

cdr3_aa: CASSPGGGSFNEQFF
cdr3_nt: TGTGCCAGCAGCCCAGGCGGCGGGAGCTTCAATGAGCAGTTCTTC
j_call: TRBJ2-1
v_call: TRBV11-2
d_call: TRBD2
clone_size: -

cdr3_aa: CASSYQDTEAFF
cdr3_nt: TGTGCCAGTAGTTATCAGGACACTGAAGCTTTCTTT
j_call: TRBJ1-1
v_call: TRBV19
d_call: -
clone_size: -

cdr3_aa: CAISLAGSETQYF
cdr3_nt: TGTGCCATCTCGCTAGCGGGGTCAGAGACCCAGTACTTC
j_call: TRBJ2-5
v_call: TRBV10-3
d_call: TRBD2
clone_size: -

cdr3_aa: CASSQAAGGSPKNIQYF
cdr3_nt: TGCGCCAGCAGCCAAGCGGCGGGAGGATCTCCCAAAAACATTCAGTACTTC
j_call: TRBJ2-4
v_call: TRBV4-1
d_call: TRBD2
clone_size: -

cdr3_aa: CASSLRWDYGYTF
cdr3_nt: TGTGCCAGCAGTTTACGTTGGGACTACGGCTACACCTTC
j_call: TRBJ1-2
v_call: TRBV12-3/TRBV12-4
d_call: -
clone_size: -

cdr3_aa: CAWRPTLYRDYGYTF
cdr3_nt: TGTGCCTGGAGGCCAACCTTATACAGGGACTATGGCTACACCTTC
j_call: TRBJ1-2
v_call: TRBV30
d_call: -
clone_size: -

cdr3_aa: CASSIQGAAGELFF
cdr3_nt: TGTGCCAGTAGTATTCAGGGGGCGGCTGGGGAGCTGTTTTTT
j_call: TRBJ2-2
v_call: TRBV19
d_call: TRBD1
clone_size: -

cdr3_aa: CASSINRGSPLHF
cdr3_nt: TGTGCCAGTAGTATTAACAGGGGTTCACCCCTCCACTTT
j_call: TRBJ1-6
v_call: TRBV19
d_call: TRBD1
clone_size: few

cdr3_aa: CASSLTQGHTEAFF
cdr3_nt: TGTGCCAGCAGCTTAACACAGGGGCACACTGAAGCTTTCTTT
j_call: TRBJ1-1
v_call: TRBV7-8
d_call: TRBD1
clone_size: once

cdr3_aa: CASSAGQGRERSYEQYF
cdr3_nt: TGTGCCAGCAGTGCGGGACAGGGACGGGAGCGCTCCTACGAGCAGTACTTC
j_call: TRBJ2-7
v_call: TRBV6-1
d_call: TRBD1
clone_size: -

cdr3_aa: CASSFPEGTYEQYF
cdr3_nt: TGTGCCAGCAGCTTCCCTGAGGGCACTTACGAGCAGTACTTC
j_call: TRBJ2-7
v_call: TRBV28
d_call: -
clone_size: many

cdr3_aa: CASSLLGQGSDEQYF
cdr3_nt: TGTGCCAGCAGCCTTCTGGGACAGGGGTCGGACGAGCAGTACTTC
j_call: TRBJ2-7
v_call: TRBV6-5
d_call: TRBD1
clone_size: -

cdr3_aa: CASSQWDTANEKLFF
cdr3_nt: TGTGCCAGCAGCCAATGGGACACCGCAAATGAAAAACTGTTTTTT
j_call: TRBJ1-4
v_call: TRBV14
d_call: -
clone_size: few

cdr3_aa: CASSYSRHGGNYGYTF
cdr3_nt: TGTGCCAGCAGTTACTCGAGACACGGGGGTAACTATGGCTACACCTTC
j_call: TRBJ1-2
v_call: TRBV6-5
d_call: -
clone_size: -

cdr3_aa: CASSISFGTNQPQHF
cdr3_nt: TGTGCCAGTAGTATTTCGTTTGGCACCAATCAGCCCCAGCATTTT
j_call: TRBJ1-5
v_call: TRBV19
d_call: -
clone_size: -

cdr3_aa: CASSLYHRDFQETQYF
cdr3_nt: TGTGCCAGCAGTTTATATCACCGGGACTTCCAAGAGACCCAGTACTTC
j_call: TRBJ2-5
v_call: TRBV28
d_call: -
clone_size: -

cdr3_aa: CASSQERGLAGRETQYF
cdr3_nt: TGTGCCAGCAGCCAAGAAAGGGGACTAGCGGGAAGGGAGACCCAGTACTTC
j_call: TRBJ2-5
v_call: TRBV3-1/TRBV3-2
d_call: TRBD2
clone_size: few

cdr3_aa: CASSHLRDTGEQYF
cdr3_nt: TGTGCCAGCAGCCACCTAAGGGACACAGGCGAGCAGTACTTC
j_call: TRBJ2-7
v_call: TRBV11-2
d_call: -
clone_size: -

cdr3_aa: CASSLKTRGPRNNEQFF
cdr3_nt: TGCGCCAGCAGCCTTAAGACGAGAGGGCCTAGGAACAATGAGCAGTTCTTC
j_call: TRBJ2-1
v_call: TRBV4-1
d_call: -
clone_size: -

cdr3_aa: CASRSSNTEAFF
cdr3_nt: TGTGCCAGCAGGTCTTCGAACACTGAAGCTTTCTTT
j_call: TRBJ1-1
v_call: TRBV2
d_call: -
clone_size: -